A selection of T cell receptor beta chains follows, all from one sample in a study of OX40 agonist ivuxolimab in advanced cancers. Generated by immunoSEQ multiplex PCR, the TCRdb table keeps only in-frame clones and is missing some. The sample records approximately 87,000 clones, 80% to 95% being singletons. This specimen consisted of CD4+ or CD8+ T cells sorted from blood, obtained in a trial of the OX40 agonist ivuxolimab. These receptors all stem from an adult with an advanced solid tumor such as melanoma, head and neck, liver or kidney cancer. CDR3s leave out the opening cysteine and the closing phenylalanine or tryptophan.

CDR3 protein: ASSLAGANYGYT
J gene: TRBJ1-2
V gene: TRBV27

CDR3 protein: ATSRGRQIYSNQPQH
J gene: TRBJ1-5
V gene: TRBV15

CDR3 protein: ASSPPDRGYNEQF
J gene: TRBJ2-1
V gene: TRBV18

CDR3 protein: ASRTGTAEETQY
J gene: TRBJ2-5
V gene: TRBV27

CDR3 protein: SVSGGMSYEQY
J gene: TRBJ2-7
V gene: TRBV29-1

CDR3 protein: ASSEASSVGETQY
J gene: TRBJ2-5
V gene: TRBV6-1

CDR3 protein: ASSLGQYDTGELF
J gene: TRBJ2-2
V gene: TRBV5-1

CDR3 protein: ASRPTGGPYNEQF
J gene: TRBJ2-1
V gene: TRBV2

CDR3 protein: ASSSGGEETQY
J gene: TRBJ2-5
V gene: TRBV7-8

CDR3 protein: AWSGYSSAYEQY
J gene: TRBJ2-7
V gene: TRBV30

CDR3 protein: ASSPTWGVYEQY
J gene: TRBJ2-7
V gene: TRBV6-5

CDR3 protein: ASIVQGGYNEQF
J gene: TRBJ2-1
V gene: TRBV2

CDR3 protein: ASSLFYGRGGYEQY
J gene: TRBJ2-7
V gene: TRBV7-8

CDR3 protein: ASSPVGLLVTQY
J gene: TRBJ2-3
V gene: TRBV7-9

CDR3 protein: ASSLSPGAGFTDTQY
J gene: TRBJ2-3
V gene: TRBV27

CDR3 protein: ASTTYMSGTEAF
J gene: TRBJ1-1
V gene: TRBV19

CDR3 protein: ASSLLTGGEAF
J gene: TRBJ1-1
V gene: TRBV11-2